This TCR beta chain emerged from a study of molecular identifiers for immune sequencing clone quantification. Germline loops: CDR1 SNHLY, CDR2 FYNNEI. This CDR3 contains 15 residues. Trimming took 3 bases from V and 5 from J; bases not matched to a gene: 5. Sorted inputs of roughly 17,000 to 1,100,000 cells, with 10%, 30% or 50% RNA, yielded naive CD8 libraries. In TCRdb, the PCR reads were re-called with MiXCR into one record per CDR3 protein. The sample includes approximately 97,000 distinct CDR3 sequences, about 24% of them seen just once. Concerning this clonotype itself: What it recognizes is unknown.

Findings and caveats of the study: Clone sizes could be underestimated for highly expanded clones when identical TCR molecules share a barcode.

The V gene is TRBV2, the J gene TRBJ2-3; 10 nucleotides agree with TRBD2. The receptor's source is a human donor in good health. Some libraries in this study had Jurkat cell RNA spiked in. Sequenced sample: naive CD8+ T cells from blood, with Jurkat cell RNA spiked in. The subset denotes: FACS-sorted CD8+CD4-CCR7+CD45RA+ naive T cells. This CDR3 is CASSDPLAGVDTQYF. CDR3 DNA sequence: TGTGCCAGCAGTGATCCTCTAGCGGGAGTAGATACGCAGTATTTT. The full variable domain, completed using reference TRBV2 and TRBJ2-3, is EPEVTQTPSHQVTQMGQEVILRCVPISNHLYFYWYRQILGQKVEFLVSFYNNEISEKSEIFDDQFSVERPDGSNFTLKIRSTKLEDSAMYFCASSDPLAGVDTQYFGPGTRLTVL.